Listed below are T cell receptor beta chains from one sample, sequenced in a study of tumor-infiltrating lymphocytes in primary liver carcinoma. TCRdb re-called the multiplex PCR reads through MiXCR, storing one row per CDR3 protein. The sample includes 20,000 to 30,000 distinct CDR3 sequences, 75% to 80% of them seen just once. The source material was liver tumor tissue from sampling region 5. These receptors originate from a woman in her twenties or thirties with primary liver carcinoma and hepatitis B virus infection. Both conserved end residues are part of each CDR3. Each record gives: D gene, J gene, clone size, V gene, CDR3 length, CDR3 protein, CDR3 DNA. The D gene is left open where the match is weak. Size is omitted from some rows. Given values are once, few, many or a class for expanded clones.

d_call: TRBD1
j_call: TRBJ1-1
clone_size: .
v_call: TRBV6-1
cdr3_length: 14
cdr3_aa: CASSVGRGYAEAFF
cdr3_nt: TGTGCCAGCAGTGTCGGCAGGGGGTACGCTGAAGCTTTCTTT

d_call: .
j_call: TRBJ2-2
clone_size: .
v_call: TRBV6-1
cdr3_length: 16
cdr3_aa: CVSSERGGVNTGELFF
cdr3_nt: TGTGTCAGCAGTGAACGTGGAGGAGTGAACACCGGGGAGCTGTTCTTT

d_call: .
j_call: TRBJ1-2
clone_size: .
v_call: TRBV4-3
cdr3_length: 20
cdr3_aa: CASSQGEWRGRTATNCGYTF
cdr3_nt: TGCGCCAGCAGCCAAGGCGAATGGAGGGGCAGGACCGCTACTAACTGTGGCTACACCTTC

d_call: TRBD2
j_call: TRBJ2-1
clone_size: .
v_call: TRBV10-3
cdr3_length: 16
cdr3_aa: CAIIESAAGTYNEQFF
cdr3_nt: TGTGCCATCATTGAGTCGGCAGCGGGAACCTACAACGAGCAGTTCTTC

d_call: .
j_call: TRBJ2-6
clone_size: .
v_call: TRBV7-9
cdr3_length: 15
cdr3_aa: CASSLVDSGANVLSF
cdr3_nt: TGTGCCAGCAGCTTGGTGGACTCTGGGGCCAACGTCCTGAGTTTC

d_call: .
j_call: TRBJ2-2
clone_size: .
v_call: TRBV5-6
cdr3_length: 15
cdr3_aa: CAISLAPRDTGELFF
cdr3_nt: TGTGCCATCAGCTTAGCACCCAGAGACACCGGGGAGCTGTTTTTT

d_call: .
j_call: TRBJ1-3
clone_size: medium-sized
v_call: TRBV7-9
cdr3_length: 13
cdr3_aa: CASSEFSGNTIYF
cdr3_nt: TGTGCCAGCAGTGAGTTCTCTGGAAACACCATATATTTT

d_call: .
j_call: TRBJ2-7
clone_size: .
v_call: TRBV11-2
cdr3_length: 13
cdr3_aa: CASGPPGRYEQCF
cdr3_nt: TGTGCTAGCGGCCCTCCGGGGAGGTACGAGCAGTGCTTC

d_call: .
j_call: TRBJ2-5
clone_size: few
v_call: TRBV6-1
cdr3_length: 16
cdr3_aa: CVSSLYPLLVGGTQYF
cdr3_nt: TGTGTCAGCAGTCTTTACCCCCTGCTGGTAGGAGGGACCCAGTACTTC

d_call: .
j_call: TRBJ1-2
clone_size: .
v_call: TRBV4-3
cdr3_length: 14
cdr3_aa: CVSSTELEIYGYTF
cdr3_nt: TGCGTCAGCAGCACTGAGTTGGAAATCTATGGCTACACCTTC

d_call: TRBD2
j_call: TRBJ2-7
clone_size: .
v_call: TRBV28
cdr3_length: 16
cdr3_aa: CASSCLGLAGAGEQYF
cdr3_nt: TGTGCCAGCAGTTGTTTGGGACTAGCGGGAGCTGGTGAGCAGTACTTC

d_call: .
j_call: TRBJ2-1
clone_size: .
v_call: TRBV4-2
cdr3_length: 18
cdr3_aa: CASSQVVSLRSSYNEQFF
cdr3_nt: TGTGCCAGCAGCCAAGTGGTGAGCCTCCGAAGCTCTTACAATGAGCAGTTCTTC

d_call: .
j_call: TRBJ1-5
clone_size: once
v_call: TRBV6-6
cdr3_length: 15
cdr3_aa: CTSSYGTRGNQPQHF
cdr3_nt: TGTACCAGCAGTTACGGGACACGGGGTAATCAGCCCCAGCATTTT

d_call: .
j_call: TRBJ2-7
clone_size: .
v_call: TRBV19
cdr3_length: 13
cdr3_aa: CASSPQVSYVQYF
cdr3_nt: TGTGCCAGTAGCCCACAAGTCTCCTACGTGCAGTACTTC

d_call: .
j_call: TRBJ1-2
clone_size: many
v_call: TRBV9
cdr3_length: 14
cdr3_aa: CASSVGDTPIGYTF
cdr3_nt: TGTGCCAGCAGCGTAGGGGACACGCCTATTGGCTACACCTTC

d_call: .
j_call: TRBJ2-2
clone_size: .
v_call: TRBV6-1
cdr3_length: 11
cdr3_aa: CASSAVGKLLF
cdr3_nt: TGTGCCAGCAGTGCCGTCGGGAAGCTATTATTT

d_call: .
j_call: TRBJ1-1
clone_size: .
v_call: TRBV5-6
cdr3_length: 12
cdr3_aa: CASGRAYTETFF
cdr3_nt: TGTGCCAGCGGGCGTGCGTACACTGAAACTTTCTTT

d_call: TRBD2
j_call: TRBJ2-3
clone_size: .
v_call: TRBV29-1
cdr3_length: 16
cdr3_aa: CSASRASGTRSDTQYF
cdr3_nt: TGCAGCGCCTCACGGGCTAGCGGGACTAGATCAGATACGCAGTATTTC

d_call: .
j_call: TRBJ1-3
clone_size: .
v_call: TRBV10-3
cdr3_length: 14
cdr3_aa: CATSESVSCNTIYF
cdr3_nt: TGTGCCACCAGTGAGTCAGTTTCTTGTAACACCATATATTTT

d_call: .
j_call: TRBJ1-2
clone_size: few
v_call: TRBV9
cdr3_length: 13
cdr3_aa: CASSVELLGGYTF
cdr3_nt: TGTGCCAGCAGCGTAGAGCTCCTGGGAGGCTACACCTTC

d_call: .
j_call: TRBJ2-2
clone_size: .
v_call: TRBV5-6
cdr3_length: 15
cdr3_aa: CAGSLAPRVTGELLF
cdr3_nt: TGTGCTGGCAGCTTGGCACCCAGAGTCACCGGGGAACTGCTTTTT

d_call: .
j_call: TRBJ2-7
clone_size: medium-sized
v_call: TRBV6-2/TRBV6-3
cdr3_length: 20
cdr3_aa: CASSPGQGPRASGSTYEQYF
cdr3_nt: TGTGCCAGCAGTCCGGGACAGGGCCCGCGGGCTAGCGGGAGCACCTACGAGCAGTACTTC

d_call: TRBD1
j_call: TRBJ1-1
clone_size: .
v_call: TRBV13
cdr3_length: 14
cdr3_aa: CTSRTGGANTEAFF
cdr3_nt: TGTACCAGCAGAACAGGGGGTGCAAACACTGAAGCATTCTTT

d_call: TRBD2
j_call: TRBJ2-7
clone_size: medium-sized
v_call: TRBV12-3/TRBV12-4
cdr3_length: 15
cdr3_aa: CASSHGLAGRGEQYF
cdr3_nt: TGTGCCAGCAGTCATGGACTAGCGGGACGGGGCGAGCAGTACTTC

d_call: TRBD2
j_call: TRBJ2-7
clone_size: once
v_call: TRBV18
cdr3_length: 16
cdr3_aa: CACSTKLAGGSYEQYF
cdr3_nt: TGTGCCTGCTCAACAAAACTAGCGGGAGGAAGTTATGAGCAGTACTTC

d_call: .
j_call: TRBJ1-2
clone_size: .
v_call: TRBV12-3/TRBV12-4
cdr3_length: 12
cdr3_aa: CASRLQDYGYTF
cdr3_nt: TGTGCCAGCAGGTTACAGGATTACGGCTACACCTTC

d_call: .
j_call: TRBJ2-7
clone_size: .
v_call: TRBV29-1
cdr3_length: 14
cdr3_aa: CSVASRKHVYEQYF
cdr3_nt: TGCAGCGTAGCCAGTCGGAAGCATGTCTACGAGCAGTATTTC

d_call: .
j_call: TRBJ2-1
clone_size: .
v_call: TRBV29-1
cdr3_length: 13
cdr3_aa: CSDRGVGVSEQFF
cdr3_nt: TGCAGCGACCGTGGGGTTGGGGTGAGTGAGCAGTTCTTC

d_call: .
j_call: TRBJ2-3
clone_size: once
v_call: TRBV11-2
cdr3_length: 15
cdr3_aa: CVSKVAEILTDTQYF
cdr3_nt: TGTGTCAGCAAGGTAGCGGAGATACTCACAGATACGCAGTATTTT

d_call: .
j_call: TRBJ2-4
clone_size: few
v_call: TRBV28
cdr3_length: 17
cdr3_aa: CASRPMKGGVAKDIQYF
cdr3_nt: TGTGCCAGCAGACCTATGAAGGGAGGAGTTGCCAAAGACATTCAGTACTTC

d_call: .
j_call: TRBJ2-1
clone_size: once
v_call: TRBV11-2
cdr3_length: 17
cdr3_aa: CASSPFPLPTAGDEQFF
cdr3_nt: TGTGCCAGCAGCCCCTTCCCCCTCCCGACCGCAGGGGATGAGCAGTTCTTC

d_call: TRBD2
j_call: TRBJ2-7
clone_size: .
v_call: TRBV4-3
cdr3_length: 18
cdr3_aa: CASVQAVTGGHISYEQYF
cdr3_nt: TGCGCCAGTGTCCAAGCTGTGACGGGGGGTCACATTAGCTACGAGCAGTACTTC

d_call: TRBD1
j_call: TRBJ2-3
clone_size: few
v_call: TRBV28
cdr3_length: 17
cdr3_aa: CANSFAKQGRLTDTQYF
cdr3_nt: TGTGCCAACAGTTTCGCAAAACAGGGGCGATTGACGGATACGCAGTATTTT

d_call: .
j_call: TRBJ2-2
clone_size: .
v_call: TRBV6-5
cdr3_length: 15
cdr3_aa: CAGSPRIGFTGEPSF
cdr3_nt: TGTGCCGGCAGTCCGCGGATAGGGTTCACCGGGGAGCCGTCTTTT

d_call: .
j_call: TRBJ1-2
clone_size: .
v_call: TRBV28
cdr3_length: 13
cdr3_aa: CASSQPPYYGYTF
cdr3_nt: TGTGCCAGTAGTCAGCCTCCGTACTATGGCTACACCTTC

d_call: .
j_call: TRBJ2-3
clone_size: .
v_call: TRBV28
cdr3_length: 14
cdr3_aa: CVSSPRGVTDTQYF
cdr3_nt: TGTGTCAGCAGTCCGCGGGGAGTCACAGATACGCAGTATTTT

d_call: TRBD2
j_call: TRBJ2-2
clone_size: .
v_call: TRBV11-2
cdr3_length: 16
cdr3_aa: CASSPARSGRSGGLFF
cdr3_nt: TGTGCCAGCAGCCCGGCACGTAGCGGGAGGTCCGGGGGGCTGTTTTTT

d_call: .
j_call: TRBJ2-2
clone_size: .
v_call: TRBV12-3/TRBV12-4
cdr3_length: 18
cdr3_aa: CASGILLGVGDHTGELFF
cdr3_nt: TGTGCCAGCGGGATCCTATTAGGAGTAGGGGACCACACCGGGGAGCTGTTTTTT

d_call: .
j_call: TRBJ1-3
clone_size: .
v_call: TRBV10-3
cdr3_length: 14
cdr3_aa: CAISESVPGNTICF
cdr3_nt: TGTGCCATCAGTGAATCAGTTCCTGGAAACACCATATGTTTT

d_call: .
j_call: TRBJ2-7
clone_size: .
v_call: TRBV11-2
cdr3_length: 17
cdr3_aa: CATSITGGGSWTYEQYF
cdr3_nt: TGCGCCACTAGTATCACAGGAGGGGGCTCTTGGACCTACGAGCAGTACTTC

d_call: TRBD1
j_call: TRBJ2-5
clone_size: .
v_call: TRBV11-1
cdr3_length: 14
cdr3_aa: CASRWVGGTGTLYF
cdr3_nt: TGTGCCAGCAGATGGGTAGGGGGCACTGGGACCCTGTACTTC

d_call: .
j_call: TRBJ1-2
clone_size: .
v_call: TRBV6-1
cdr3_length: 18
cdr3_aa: CASSERFLVLRSNCGCTF
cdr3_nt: TGTGCCAGCAGTGAACGGTTCCTGGTTCTTAGATCTAACTGTGGCTGCACCTTC

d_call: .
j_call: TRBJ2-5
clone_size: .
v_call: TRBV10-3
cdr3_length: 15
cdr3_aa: CDISESATRQETQCF
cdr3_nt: TGTGACATCAGTGAGTCGGCCACCAGACAAGAGACCCAGTGCTTC

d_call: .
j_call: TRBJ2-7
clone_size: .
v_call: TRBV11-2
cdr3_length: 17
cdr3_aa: CANSSLLGTVNSYEQCF
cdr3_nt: TGTGCCAACAGCTCCCTGCTGGGGACGGTGAACTCCTACGAGCAGTGCTTC

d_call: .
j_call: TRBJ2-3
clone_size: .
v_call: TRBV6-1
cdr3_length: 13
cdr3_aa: CGNSEIGADTQYF
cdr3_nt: TGTGGCAACAGTGAGATAGGGGCAGATACGCAGTATTTT

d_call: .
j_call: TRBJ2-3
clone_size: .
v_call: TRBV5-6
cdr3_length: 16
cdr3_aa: CAVSWTGIVGTDTQYF
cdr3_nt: TGTGCCGTCAGCTGGACCGGGATAGTGGGCACAGATACGCAGTATTTT

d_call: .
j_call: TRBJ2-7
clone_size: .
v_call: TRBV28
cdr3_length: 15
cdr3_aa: CASTNRGRVPLEVFF
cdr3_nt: TGTGCCAGCACAAATCGGGGGAGAGTCCCCCTTGAGGTGTTCTTC

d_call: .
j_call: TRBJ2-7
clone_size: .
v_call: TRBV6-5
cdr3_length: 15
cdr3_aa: CASSYKDSRPYEQYF
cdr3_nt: TGTGCCAGCAGTTACAAGGATAGCAGGCCCTACGAGCAGTACTTC

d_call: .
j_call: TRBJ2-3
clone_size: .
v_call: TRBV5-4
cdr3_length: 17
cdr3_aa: CASNVDGHRPPTDTQYF
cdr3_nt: TGTGCTAGCAACGTAGACGGACACCGTCCACCCACAGATACGCAGTATTTT

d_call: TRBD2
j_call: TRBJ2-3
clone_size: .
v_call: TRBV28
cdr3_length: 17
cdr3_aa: CASSPEASGRNTDTQYF
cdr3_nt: TGTGCCAGCAGTCCCGAGGCTAGCGGGAGGAACACAGATACGCAGTATTTT

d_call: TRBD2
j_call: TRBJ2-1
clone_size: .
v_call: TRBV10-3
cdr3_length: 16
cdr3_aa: CAIGESAAGAYNEQLF
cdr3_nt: TGTGCCATCGGTGAGTCGGCAGCGGGAGCCTACAATGAACAGTTATTC

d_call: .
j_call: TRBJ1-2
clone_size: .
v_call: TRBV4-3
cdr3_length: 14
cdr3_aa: CANSAKLEIYGYTF
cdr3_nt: TGCGCCAACAGCGCTAAGTTGGAGATCTATGGTTACACCTTC

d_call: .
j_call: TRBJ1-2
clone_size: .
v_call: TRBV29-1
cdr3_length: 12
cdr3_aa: CGVSARPCGYTF
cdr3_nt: TGCGGCGTTTCGGCCAGACCATGTGGCTACACCTTC